This passage covers 28 T cell receptor beta chains from one sample sequenced in a study of shared clonotypes between healthy human individuals. Profiled with immunoSEQ multiplex PCR; TCRdb holds only in-frame clones, not every one. The sample yields about 680,000 clones, around two thirds seen once. Sequencing used memory CD4+ T cells sorted from blood. Subset in this sample: CD45RA-negative fraction. These receptors were obtained from a woman aged 25 to 45 in good health.

V and J are TRBV6-5 and TRBJ2-7, with TRBD1 matching over 8 bases. The length of the CDR3 is 16 residues. Germline lookup yields CDR1 MNHEY and CDR2 SVGAGI. V dropped 0 bases and J dropped 2; count of bases not matched to a gene: 6. The CDR3 loop is CASSYSRDRRAYEQYF. The CDR3 DNA sequence: TGTGCCAGCAGTTACTCCAGGGACAGGAGAGCCTACGAGCAGTACTTC.

This clone was counted ten times or more. This rearrangement joins TRBV6-1 to TRBJ2-1; TRBD2 agrees at 12 bases. The CDR3 spans 15 residues. The trim removed 7 bases at V and 4 bases at J, leaving 5 bases unmatched. Germline V lookup: CDR1 MNHNS, CDR2 SASEGT. CDR3 residues: CASTVGTSGYNEQFF. CDR3 DNA: TGTGCCAGCACCGTGGGGACTAGCGGGTACAATGAGCAGTTCTTC.

There are a few counts of this clone. The chain carries TRBV27 and TRBJ2-2; D not certain. The CDR3 contains 15 residues. Germline V gene data show CDR1 as MNHEY and CDR2 as SMNVEV (reference sequence). Trimming cost V 3 bases and J 5 bases, with 13 bases left between them. CDR3 coding DNA: TGTGCCAGCAGTTTCCTTCTATCGGATACCGGGGAGCTGTTTTTT. Amino acid sequence: CASSFLLSDTGELFF.

The rearrangement joins TRBV28 to TRBJ2-7, with D unclear. Trimming cost V 3 bases and J 3 bases, with 15 bases left between them. CDR1 is MDHEN and CDR2 is SYDVKM in the germline V gene. CDR3 length: 15 residues. This CDR3 is CASSFRRGGLYEQYF. For the CDR3, the DNA is TGTGCCAGCAGTTTTAGGCGCGGCGGCCTCTACGAGCAGTACTTC. Filled out from reference TRBV28 and TRBJ2-7, the complete variable domain reads DVKVTQSSRYLVKRTGEKVFLECVQDMDHENMFWYRQDPGLGLRLIYFSYDVKMKEKGDIPEGYSVSREKKERFSLILESASTNQTSMYLCASSFRRGGLYEQYFGPGTRLTVT.

This clone was counted a single time. This chain uses TRBV9 with TRBJ2-2, with D possibly TRBD1 on 6 matching bases. Deletions cut 0 bases from V and 2 bases from J, with 8 bases between. The CDR3 contains 15 residues. Germline V gives CDR1 SGDLS, CDR2 YYNGEE. The CDR3 nucleotides read TGTGCCAGCAGCGTAGCGGGGACAAACACCGGGGAGCTGTTTTTT. It specifies CASSVAGTNTGELFF.

This chain links TRBV28 with TRBJ1-2; D not certain. CDR1 and CDR2 from the germline V gene are MDHEN and SYDVKM. V was clipped by 2 bases and J by 4 bases, with 14 bases between them. The CDR3 consists of 15 residues. The CDR3 DNA is TGTGCCAGCAGTTTACGGGTGAGGGATGTCTATGGCTACACCTTC. Translating gives CASSLRVRDVYGYTF.

The chain carries TRBV7-3 and TRBJ2-1; 11 positions match TRBD2. V lost 2 bases to trimming and J lost 6 bases; unmatched junction nucleotides: 3. The CDR3 covers 15 residues. Germline V gives CDR1 SGHTA, CDR2 FQGTGA. The CDR3 sequence is CASSLSGLAANEQFF. CDR3 sequence (DNA): TGTGCCAGCAGCTTATCGGGACTAGCGGCCAATGAGCAGTTCTTC.

A few counts support this clone. The V and J genes are TRBV10-3 and TRBJ2-3; D is perhaps TRBD1 or TRBD2 (5 bases each). Per the germline V gene, CDR1 is ENHRY and CDR2 is SYGVKD. With 8 bases removed from V and 2 bases from J, the gap between germline ends came to 8 bases. The CDR3 contains 12 residues. The CDR3 DNA follows: TGTGCCATCGGGGGTTCCACAGATACGCAGTATTTT. It specifies CAIGGSTDTQYF.

This CDR3 reads CASSSGVAETQYF. The CDR3 bases are TGTGCCAGCAGCTCGGGAGTAGCCGAGACCCAGTACTTC. The chain recombines TRBV7-9 with TRBJ2-5, with D tentatively TRBD2 (6 bases). Trimming pared 4 bases from V and 5 bases from J, leaving 11 bases between. The CDR3 extends over 13 amino acids. CDR1 and CDR2 (germline): SEHNR, FQNEAQ (reference sequence).

CDR3 in amino acids: CASSLDLTGEQYF. The DNA of the CDR3 is TGTGCCAGCAGCTTAGATTTGACAGGGGAGCAGTACTTC. V gene TRBV7-2 combines with J gene TRBJ2-7, with TRBD1 matching over 7 bases. Germline CDR1 SGHTA, CDR2 FQGNSA. Losses at the gene ends were 1 base for V and 7 bases for J; bases not matched to a gene: 4. The CDR3 is made up of 13 amino acids.

V and J are TRBV15 and TRBJ1-5; D uncertain. CDR1 and CDR2 (germline): LNHNV, YYDKDF (reference sequence). With 0 bases removed from V and 2 bases from J, the gap between germline ends came to 8 bases. CDR3 length: 15 amino acids. The CDR3: CATSRDRQGNQPQHF. For the CDR3, the DNA is TGTGCCACCAGCAGAGATAGGCAGGGCAATCAGCCCCAGCATTTT.

The chain is built from TRBV6-5 and TRBJ2-3; D ambiguous. The CDR3 is made up of 13 amino acids. Germline CDR1 MNHEY, CDR2 SVGAGI. The ends were cut back, 3 bases at V and 4 bases at J, with 8 bases in the middle. The CDR3 nucleotides read TGTGCCAGCAGTTATGTACGGGCAGATACGCAGTATTTT. Translating gives CASSYVRADTQYF.

The V and J genes are TRBV6-1 and TRBJ2-7; 7 bases are shared with TRBD1. Germline-derived CDR1 and CDR2 are MNHNS and SASEGT. V trimming: 3 bases; J trimming: 7 bases; junction bases outside the gene matches: 6. The CDR3 has 13 residues. This chain's CDR3 is CASSETGQREQYF. CDR3 in DNA: TGTGCCAGCAGTGAGACGGGACAGCGGGAGCAGTACTTC.

Comments on this clone: Within the sample, other DNA sequences also encode this same CDR3. The rearrangement uses TRBV5-1 and TRBJ2-3; D is unclear. The length of the CDR3 is 15 residues. V was cut by 0 bases and J by 0 bases, with 8 bases left in between. Germline values: CDR1 SGHRS, CDR2 YFSETQ. CDR3 sequence: CASSLGGYSTDTQYF. The DNA for the CDR3 is TGCGCCAGCAGCTTGGGTGGCTACAGCACAGATACGCAGTATTTT. The entire variable domain, with the rest obtained from reference TRBV5-1 and TRBJ2-3, is as follows: KAGVTQTPRYLIKTRGQQVTLSCSPISGHRSVSWYQQTPGQGLQFLFEYFSETQRNKGNFPGRFSGRQFSNSRSEMNVSTLELGDSALYLCASSLGGYSTDTQYFGPGTRLTVL.

This clone occurred once. The genes are TRBV2 and TRBJ2-1; D remains ambiguous. The CDR3 covers 12 residues. Germline V gives CDR1 SNHLY, CDR2 FYNNEI. Trimming removed 4 bases at V and 6 bases at J, with 7 bases between. The CDR3 loop is CASSVRVNEQFF. The CDR3 coding sequence is TGTGCCAGCAGTGTGCGCGTCAATGAGCAGTTCTTC. Together with reference TRBV2 and TRBJ2-1, the CDR3 gives the full variable domain: EPEVTQTPSHQVTQMGQEVILRCVPISNHLYFYWYRQILGQKVEFLVSFYNNEISEKSEIFDDQFSVERPDGSNFTLKIRSTKLEDSAMYFCASSVRVNEQFFGPGTRLTVL.

The CDR3 DNA is TGTGCCAGCAGTGAATGGGTGACTGAAGCTTTCTTT. Amino acid sequence: CASSEWVTEAFF. The chain combines TRBV6-1 with TRBJ1-1; unclear D gene. Germline lookup yields CDR1 MNHNS and CDR2 SASEGT. The CDR3 totals 12 residues. V dropped 2 bases and J dropped 5 bases, with 6 bases sitting between them.

This clone has a handful of counts. The chain couples TRBV5-6 to TRBJ1-4; D possibly corresponds to TRBD1 (6 bases). Per the germline V gene, CDR1 is SGHDT and CDR2 is YYEEEE. V dropped 3 bases and J dropped 4 bases, with 13 bases sitting between them. CDR3 length: 15 amino acids. DNA for the CDR3: TGTGCCAGCAGCTCGCGGGACATCTATAATGAAAAACTGTTTTTT. Translated: CASSSRDIYNEKLFF.

With regard to this clone: The DNA is omitted, as the CDR3 cannot be located on it reliably, and the CDR3 follows TCRdb's listing. The chain links TRBV2 to TRBJ2-3. In germline, CDR1 is SNHLY, CDR2 FYNNEI. The CDR3 adds up to 14 amino acids, both ends counted. This CDR3 reads CASSILGFGDTQYF.

The rearrangement links TRBV7-2 to TRBJ2-1, with 14 bases fitting TRBD2. The CDR3 has 16 residues. After removal of 5 bases from V and 9 bases from J, the junction contained 9 bases not matched to a gene. In germline, CDR1 is SGHTA, CDR2 FQGNSA. This chain's CDR3 is CASSRPAGTSGGEQFF. The CDR3 DNA follows: TGTGCCAGCAGCCGCCCGGCGGGGACTAGCGGGGGTGAGCAGTTCTTC.

In its sample, this clone was seen a few times. The rearrangement uses TRBV5-1 and TRBJ2-3, with TRBD1 matching 9 bases. From germline, CDR1 is SGHRS and CDR2 YFSETQ. CDR3 length: 16 residues. With V trimmed by 3 bases and J by 0 bases, 5 bases remained unmatched. CDR3 nucleotide sequence: TGCGCCAGCAGCTGGGGACAGGGTACAAGCACAGATACGCAGTATTTT. This encodes CASSWGQGTSTDTQYF. Filled out from reference TRBV5-1 and TRBJ2-3, the complete variable domain reads KAGVTQTPRYLIKTRGQQVTLSCSPISGHRSVSWYQQTPGQGLQFLFEYFSETQRNKGNFPGRFSGRQFSNSRSEMNVSTLELGDSALYLCASSWGQGTSTDTQYFGPGTRLTVL.

This clone was counted between two and nine times. The chain links TRBV28 to TRBJ1-2, with 10 nucleotides matching TRBD1. J lost 5 bases, V lost 6 bases, and 12 bases had no gene match. The CDR3 sequence is 16 residues long. Germline V lookup: CDR1 MDHEN, CDR2 SYDVKM. The CDR3 DNA reads as TGTGCCAGCAGATCCCCGGGACAGGGGTCATATTATGGCTACACCTTC. Amino acid sequence: CASRSPGQGSYYGYTF.

The chain's CDR3 is CASSLFTYEQYF. Written as DNA, the CDR3 is TGTGCCAGCAGCTTATTTACCTACGAGCAGTACTTC. The chain joins TRBV2 to TRBJ2-7; D is uncertain. CDR1 is SNHLY and CDR2 is FYNNEI in the germline V gene. CDR3 length: 12 amino acids. Trimming pared 6 bases from V and 2 bases from J, leaving 8 bases between.

The chain has TRBV15 and TRBJ2-7; 7 bases agree with TRBD2. The CDR3 has 14 amino acids. The trim removed 3 bases at V and 6 bases at J, leaving 8 bases unmatched. Germline V gene data show CDR1 as LNHNV and CDR2 as YYDKDF (reference sequence). CDR3 DNA sequence: TGTGCCACCAGCAGTAAAGGACTAGTTCGCGAGCAGTACTTC. This sequence encodes CATSSKGLVREQYF.

V usage is TRBV6-6 and J usage is TRBJ1-3; D gene unclear. In germline, CDR1 is MNHNY, CDR2 SVGAGI (reference sequence). This CDR3 spans 15 amino acids. Between the trimmed V and J ends, which lost 2 bases and 0 bases, there was a span of 8 bases. The CDR3 region has the DNA TGTGCCAGCAGTTACCAGAGGGACTCTGGAAACACCATATATTTT. Translation gives CASSYQRDSGNTIYF.

This clone turned up a few times. The chain has TRBV27 and TRBJ2-2, with D possibly matching TRBD1 (7 bases). The CDR3 is made up of 15 amino acids. Germline V gives CDR1 MNHEY, CDR2 SMNVEV (reference sequence). V gave up 6 bases and J gave up 5 bases, with 16 bases separating them. The CDR3 DNA sequence: TGTGCCAGCAGCTCGGAGGGGGCTGCGACCGGGGAGCTGTTTTTT. It codes for CASSSEGAATGELFF.

The rearrangement joins TRBV4-1 to TRBJ2-6, with TRBD2 identical over 7 bases. Germline assignment: CDR1 MGHRA and CDR2 YSYEKL. This CDR3 has 15 amino acids. V was clipped by 5 bases and J by 2 bases; unmatched bases: 3. The CDR3 DNA reads as TGCGCCAGCAGCAGCCGGGGGGCTGGGGCCAACGTCCTGACTTTC. Translating gives CASSSRGAGANVLTF.

J is TRBJ1-5 and V is TRBV28; D gene uncertain. Germline lookup yields CDR1 MDHEN and CDR2 SYDVKM. The V end was cut by 4 bases, the J end by 4 bases, with 14 bases between. This CDR3 contains 15 residues. CDR3 nucleotides: TGTGCCAGCAGTTCGTCAAGTAGCGGTAATCAGCCCCAGCATTTT. It specifies CASSSSSSGNQPQHF.

In this sample, this clone turned up a few times. This chain joins TRBV30 and TRBJ1-3; possible D gene TRBD1, 5 bases. This CDR3 has 16 amino acids. Deletions cut 5 bases from V and 10 bases from J, with 27 bases between. The germline V gene encodes CDR1 GTSNPN and CDR2 SVGIG (reference sequence). The CDR3 sequence: CAWSLALQPRGGTIYF. CDR3 bases: TGTGCCTGGTCCCTCGCGTTACAGCCGAGGGGTGGGACCATATATTTT.